One sample yielded the 21 T cell receptor beta chains listed below, sequenced in a study of blood T cells in healthy people across ages. Next came a second PCR, run for roughly 6 to 11 cycles, which used a sample-barcoded 5' primer along with a J-beta primer mix. TCRdb reprocessed the 5' RACE reads via MiXCR and lists one record per CDR3 protein. The sample shows about 1,500,000 distinct CDR3 sequences, 25% to 30% of them seen only once. The material sequenced was blood. The receptor set was obtained from a woman aged 30 to 39 in good health.

The genes are TRBV4-2 and TRBJ2-3, with TRBD2 matching over 9 bases. This CDR3 has 17 amino acids. J gave up 5 bases and V 0 bases, and 9 bases lay outside the gene matches. In germline, CDR1 is LGHNA, CDR2 YNFKEQ. The CDR3 nucleotides are TGTGCCAGCAGCCAAGATCTGCGGGGGGGCCGGCAAGATACGCAGTATTTT. It yields the protein CASSQDLRGGRQDTQYF.

The V call is TRBV5-1, the J call TRBJ2-5, with TRBD2 matching 9 bases. The ends lost 0 bases at V and 0 bases at J; junction bases unmatched: 6. The CDR3 spans 17 residues. Germline CDR1 and CDR2: SGHRS and YFSETQ. This CDR3 reads CASSLAETSGYQETQYF. The CDR3 nucleotides read TGCGCCAGCAGCTTGGCCGAGACTAGCGGCTACCAAGAGACCCAGTACTTC.

This sequence joins TRBV10-3 and TRBJ1-2; 7 bases are shared with TRBD1. J lost 7 bases, V lost 2 bases, and 7 bases had no gene match. The CDR3 is 14 residues long. The germline CDR1 and CDR2 sequences are ENHRY and SYGVKD. The CDR3 bases are TGTGCCATCAGTGAGAGGCTGGACAGGAGTGGCTACACCTTC. Residues: CAISERLDRSGYTF.

The J gene is TRBJ1-3, the V gene TRBV20-1; D possibly corresponds to TRBD1 (5 bases). This CDR3 spans 13 amino acids. Per the germline V gene, CDR1 is DFQATT and CDR2 is SNEGSKA (reference sequence). The V end lost 4 bases, the J end lost 10 bases, and 17 bases lay between the germline ends. This CDR3 is CSATGTAEETIYF. The DNA for the CDR3 is TGCAGTGCTACCGGGACCGCGGAGGAAACCATATATTTT.

This clonotype showed up just a few times. V is TRBV5-1 and J is TRBJ2-1; 11 nucleotides align to TRBD2. Germline CDR1 is SGHRS and CDR2 is YFSETQ. The ends lost 3 bases at V and 10 bases at J; junction bases unmatched: 9. The CDR3 sequence is 15 residues long. The CDR3 loop is CASSSDSGRAGEQFF. The CDR3, as DNA: TGCGCCAGCAGCTCGGATAGCGGGAGGGCTGGGGAGCAGTTCTTC.

This clonotype was seen a few times. The rearrangement links TRBV12-3 or TRBV12-4 to TRBJ2-3, with 15 nucleotides matching TRBD2. V shed 5 bases and J 2 bases; nucleotides not matched to a gene: 11. CDR3 length: 19 amino acids. This CDR3 is CASSRTSGGGFRYTDTQYF. Written as DNA, the CDR3 is TGTGCCAGCAGTCGGACTAGCGGGGGGGGATTTCGCTACACAGATACGCAGTATTTT.

About this clonotype itself: One junction end disagrees with the germline gene, perhaps due to a read error. V is TRBV5-6 and J is TRBJ2-6; 8 bases are shared with TRBD1. The CDR3 is 17 amino acids. Germline V gives CDR1 SGHDT, CDR2 YYEEEE. In DNA form, the CDR3 reads TGTGCCAGTAGCTTGGGGACAGGTTACTCTGGGGCCAACGACCTGACTTTC. Translating gives CASSLGTGYSGANDLTF.

This clonotype was detected ten times or more. The CDR3 protein is CSASVAGKNEQYF. The DNA for the CDR3 is TGCAGTGCTAGTGTAGCGGGGAAGAACGAGCAGTACTTC. J is TRBJ2-7 and V is TRBV20-1; TRBD2 matches at 8 bases. There are 13 residues in the CDR3. The germline V gene encodes CDR1 DFQATT and CDR2 SNEGSKA (reference sequence). Unmatched junction bases numbered 6, after V lost 3 bases and J lost 5 bases.

The rearrangement uses TRBV30 and TRBJ2-1; 10 positions match TRBD2. The CDR3 is made up of 14 amino acids. V was pared by 2 bases and J by 12 bases, with 10 bases of the junction left unmatched. CDR1 is GTSNPN, CDR2 SVGIG, per germline (reference sequence). Written as DNA, the CDR3 is TGTGCCTGGAGTCCAACCCTAGCGGGAGTAATGCAGTTCTTC. It codes for CAWSPTLAGVMQFF.

This clonotype was detected a few times. The J gene is TRBJ2-1, the V gene TRBV18, with D perhaps being TRBD1 or TRBD2 (5 bases each). CDR1 and CDR2 (germline): KGHSH, LQKENI. This CDR3 has 14 residues. V shed 5 bases and J shed 4 bases, with 12 bases lying between them. CDR3 nucleotide sequence: TGTGCCAGCTCATCCCGGGACGGATACAATGAGCAGTTCTTC. It codes for CASSSRDGYNEQFF.

This clonotype was detected ten times or more. The chain combines TRBV28 with TRBJ2-7, with D perhaps matching TRBD1 or TRBD2 (5 bases each). This CDR3 is 13 amino acids long. Germline-derived CDR1 and CDR2 are MDHEN and SYDVKM. V gave up 9 bases and J gave up 0 bases, with 12 bases separating them. The CDR3, as DNA: TGTGCCAGTACGGGACCCATCTCCTACGAGCAGTACTTC. Its protein is CASTGPISYEQYF.

The V and J genes are TRBV2 and TRBJ2-7; D is unresolved. The germline V gene encodes CDR1 SNHLY and CDR2 FYNNEI. The V end was cut by 3 bases, the J end by 4 bases, with 19 bases between. CDR3 length: 16 amino acids. CDR3 DNA: TGTGCCAGCAGTGAGTTGGCCTCCGAAAGAGGATACGAGCAGTACTTC. It yields the protein CASSELASERGYEQYF.

This clonotype was observed a handful of times. The chain couples TRBV5-5 to TRBJ2-5, with D tentatively TRBD1 (6 bases). The end of the DNA is better explained by TRBJ2-7, so the J call may be wrong. The CDR3 sequence is 15 residues long. Looked up from germline, CDR1 is SGHKS and CDR2 is YYEKEE (reference sequence). In DNA, the CDR3 is TGTGCCAGCAGCTTGGATGGGGGCGCAAGTTACGAGCAGTACTTC. It is translated as CASSLDGGASYEQYF.

This chain uses TRBV6-6 with TRBJ1-1; D may be TRBD1 (6 bases). This CDR3 comprises 16 residues. Trimming took 6 bases from V and 5 from J, leaving 22 bases between them. CDR1 and CDR2 from the germline V gene are MNHNY and SVGAGI (reference sequence). This CDR3 is CASSPLTGGQRTEAFF. In nucleotides, the CDR3 is TGTGCCAGCAGCCCCCTTACGGGGGGGCAAAGAACTGAAGCTTTCTTT.

This clonotype was counted between two and nine times. This may stem from a read error, because a much larger clone lies one nucleotide away. The chain has TRBV6-6 and TRBJ2-1, with TRBD2 matching 9 bases. The better agreement between TRBJ2-7 and the DNA end casts doubt on the J call. CDR1 is MNHNY and CDR2 is SVGAGI in the germline V gene (reference sequence). The CDR3 contains 16 residues. Here the CDR3 reads CASSYGAGGPSNEQYF. Written as DNA, the CDR3 is TGTGCCAGCAGTTACGGCGCGGGAGGGCCTAGCAATGAGCAGTACTTC.

This clonotype was picked up many times. The junction departs from the called germline gene at one end, perhaps through a read error. The V call is TRBV7-2, the J call TRBJ2-5, with TRBD2 matching 8 bases. CDR1 and CDR2 (germline): SGHTA, FQGNSA. CDR3 length: 13 amino acids. CDR3 coding DNA: TGTGCCAGCAGTTTAGCGGCGGGGGGGACCCAGTACTTC. This translates into CASSLAAGGTQYF.

The sample holds a few counts of this clonotype. Germline is not matched at one junction end, which may reflect a read error. The chain uses TRBV7-6 and TRBJ2-5; TRBD2 aligns across 7 bases. Germline V gene sequence: CDR1 SGHVS, CDR2 FNYEAQ. CDR3 length: 16 amino acids. The CDR3 DNA sequence: TGTGCCAGCAGCACAGGAGCGGGAACACTTTACGAGCAGTACTTCTTC. This sequence encodes CASSTGAGTLYEQYFF.

This clonotype has ten or more counts. V is TRBV20-1 and J is TRBJ2-7; D is undetermined. The V gene's germline CDR1 is DFQATT and CDR2 SNEGSKA (reference sequence). The CDR3 has 14 residues. V was cut by 3 bases and J by 7 bases, with 19 bases left in between. CDR3 sequence reads: CSARTRVAGGEQYF. The CDR3 DNA sequence: TGCAGTGCTAGGACCCGCGTGGCAGGTGGGGAGCAGTACTTC.

The rearrangement links TRBV29-1 to TRBJ1-1; no reliable D call. Germline V gene sequence: CDR1 SQVTM, CDR2 ANQGSEA. V was shortened by 8 bases and J by 0 bases, with 13 bases between the two germline ends. CDR3 length equals 13 residues. The CDR3 sequence is CSFRGLVNTEAFF. In DNA form, the CDR3 reads TGCAGCTTCCGAGGACTGGTGAACACTGAAGCTTTCTTT.

V is TRBV20-1 and J is TRBJ2-5, with D possibly matching TRBD2 (6 bases). V lost 3 bases to trimming and J lost 5 bases, with 10 bases between them. The CDR3 runs 12 residues. In germline, CDR1 is DFQATT, CDR2 SNEGSKA (reference sequence). This CDR3 reads CSARAAGETQYF. The CDR3 DNA is TGCAGTGCTAGGGCCGCGGGGGAGACCCAGTACTTC.

The table lists this clonotype with many counts. V gene TRBV12-3 or TRBV12-4 combines with J gene TRBJ2-3; D ambiguous. V lost 6 bases to trimming and J lost 2 bases, with 3 bases between them. The CDR3 is made up of 11 amino acids. The CDR3 coding sequence is TGTGCCAGCAGGACCACAGATACGCAGTATTTT. Its translation is CASRTTDTQYF.